This TCR beta chain stems from a study of blood T cell repertoires in COVID-19. The sample holds a few counts of this clone. The CDR3 extends over 16 amino acids. V shed 2 bases and J shed 1 base, with 13 bases lying between them. Germline V lookup: CDR1 SGHRS, CDR2 YFSETQ. Per the authors' pipeline: Amplified reference gene primers provided the basis for estimating nucleated cell counts. The assay was immunoSEQ multiplex PCR, and TCRdb's table has in-frame clones only and misses some. V and J calls and clone size are those listed in that table; D and trimming were worked out from the DNA. The profile covers roughly 76,000 clones, with 60% to 85% appearing a single time and around a fifth taken by the ten largest.

The chain links TRBV5-1 to TRBJ2-4, with D possibly being TRBD1 (6 bases). Sequenced: peripheral blood. This receptor was taken from an older man with acute or convalescent COVID-19. CDR3 residues: CASSLGPRGAKNIQYF. DNA for the CDR3: TGCGCCAGCAGCTTAGGACCGAGGGGGGCCAAAAACATTCAGTACTTC.